What follows are 22 T cell receptor beta chains derived from one specimen sequenced in a study of T cell responses to AZD1222 COVID-19 vaccine. Sequenced by immunoSEQ multiplex PCR; TCRdb stores in-frame clones only, minus some. The table records 90,000 to 120,000 clones, 87% of them present only once. The input for sequencing was peripheral blood, taken 28 days after the second AZD1222 dose. These receptors were taken from an adult who received the AZD1222 COVID-19 vaccine.

This clone came up once. This rearrangement joins TRBV6-5 to TRBJ2-3, with D perhaps TRBD1 (5 bases). Trimming pared 8 bases from V and 2 bases from J, leaving 11 bases between. The CDR3 runs 13 residues. Germline V CDR1 and CDR2: MNHEY, SVGAGI. The CDR3 nucleotides read TGTGCCAGCGCCACAGGCAACACAGATACGCAGTATTTT. This translates into CASATGNTDTQYF.

The rearrangement joins TRBV5-1 to TRBJ1-4; D may be TRBD1 (5 bases). V lost 3 bases and J 0 bases, leaving 6 bases between the germline ends. Per germline, CDR1 SGHRS and CDR2 YFSETQ. The CDR3 runs to 14 residues. The CDR3 DNA reads as TGCGCCAGCAGCTGGACAACAACTAATGAAAAACTGTTTTTT. This encodes CASSWTTTNEKLFF.

The chain employs TRBV10-1 and TRBJ1-1; no clear D gene. With 2 bases removed from V and 3 bases from J, the gap between germline ends came to 7 bases. Germline-derived CDR1 and CDR2 are WNHNN and SYGVQD (reference sequence). The CDR3 is 13 amino acids. DNA of the CDR3: TGCGCCAGCAGTGAGCGAGAGGACACTGAAGCTTTCTTT. This codes for CASSEREDTEAFF.

The chain is built from TRBV3-1 (or the pseudogene TRBV3-2) and TRBJ1-1, with 9 bases matching TRBD1. V trimming: 4 bases; J trimming: 0 bases; junction bases outside the gene matches: 3. The length of the CDR3 is 15 residues. The germline gives CDR1 LGHDT, CDR2 YNNKEL (reference sequence). The CDR3 protein is CASSPGTGMNTEAFF. CDR3 in DNA: TGTGCCAGCAGCCCGGGGACAGGGATGAACACTGAAGCTTTCTTT.

J is TRBJ2-3 and V is TRBV30; TRBD2 matches 11 bases. The CDR3 sequence is 17 residues long. Germline V CDR1 and CDR2: GTSNPN, SVGIG (reference sequence). J lost 2 bases, V lost 1 base, and 8 bases had no gene match. For the CDR3, the DNA is TGTGCCTGGAGTGGAGACGTAGCGGGGGGGCACACAGATACGCAGTATTTT. As protein: CAWSGDVAGGHTDTQYF.

The J gene is TRBJ2-2, the V gene TRBV6-5; D call uncertain. The germline CDR1 and CDR2 sequences are MNHEY and SVGAGI. V gave up 2 bases and J gave up 0 bases, with 7 bases separating them. CDR3 length equals 15 residues. The CDR3 reads CASSYLGSNTGELFF. CDR3 coding DNA: TGTGCCAGCAGTTACCTGGGATCGAACACCGGGGAGCTGTTTTTT.

The chain employs TRBV24-1 and TRBJ2-2; a possible D gene is TRBD1 (7 bases). Trimming shortened V by 1 base and J by 5 bases, and 16 bases separated the two germline ends. From germline, CDR1 is KGHDR and CDR2 SFDVKD. There are 17 residues in the CDR3. This CDR3 reads CATSDFWEAGGTGELFF. CDR3 sequence (DNA): TGTGCCACCAGTGATTTCTGGGAGGCAGGGGGAACCGGGGAGCTGTTTTTT.

J is TRBJ2-2 and V is TRBV7-2, with TRBD1 matching 8 bases. CDR3 size: 15 residues. The germline V gene has CDR1 SGHTA and CDR2 FQGNSA. After removal of 5 bases from V and 1 base from J, the junction contained 3 bases not matched to a gene. The CDR3 nucleotides read TGTGCCAGCAGCATAGGGACAGGGAACACCGGGGAGCTGTTTTTT. Translation: CASSIGTGNTGELFF. The whole variable domain, remainder taken from reference TRBV7-2 and TRBJ2-2, is GAGVSQSPSNKVTEKGKDVELRCDPISGHTALYWYRQSLGQGLEFLIYFQGNSAPDKSGLPSDRFSAERTGGSVSTLTIQRTQQEDSAVYLCASSIGTGNTGELFFGEGSRLTVL.

The chain carries TRBV7-9 and TRBJ1-5; D is unclear. This CDR3 spans 14 amino acids. V was cut by 1 base and J by 6 bases, with 10 bases left in between. Per the germline V gene, CDR1 is SEHNR and CDR2 is FQNEAQ (reference sequence). CDR3 protein: CASSLGDWGQPQHF. CDR3 in DNA: TGTGCCAGCAGCTTAGGAGATTGGGGTCAGCCCCAGCATTTT.

This chain links TRBV28 with TRBJ2-4, with no clear D. Trimming took 8 bases from V and 0 from J, leaving 11 bases between them. Germline CDR1 is MDHEN and CDR2 is SYDVKM. The CDR3 is made up of 14 amino acids. CDR3 coding DNA: TGTGCCAGCGGCGAACAGATAGCCAAAAACATTCAGTACTTC. Its protein product is CASGEQIAKNIQYF.

The chain combines TRBV5-1 with TRBJ2-3, with 9 bases fitting TRBD1. Germline lookup yields CDR1 SGHRS and CDR2 YFSETQ. The V and J ends lost 4 bases and 2 bases, in that order; junction bases with no gene match: 5. The CDR3 is 15 residues long. The CDR3 here is CASSIGQGSTDTQYF. In nucleotides, the CDR3 is TGCGCCAGCAGCATCGGACAGGGGTCCACAGATACGCAGTATTTT.

This sequence joins TRBV24-1 and TRBJ2-1, with D possibly matching TRBD2 (6 bases). Deletions cut 9 bases from V and 8 bases from J, with 25 bases between. This CDR3 is 16 amino acids long. CDR1 is KGHDR and CDR2 is SFDVKD in the germline V gene. The CDR3 DNA follows: TGTGCCACCGCCGACGGGGGTATGTTTGACCGGGATGAGCAGTTCTTC. As protein: CATADGGMFDRDEQFF.

The chain combines TRBV6-6 with TRBJ2-5, with D possibly being TRBD2 (6 bases). V shed 5 bases and J shed 4 bases, with 17 bases lying between them. This CDR3 spans 15 amino acids. The V gene's germline CDR1 is MNHNY and CDR2 SVGAGI (reference sequence). The CDR3 DNA is TGTGCCAGCAGTCGGGTGCAGGGAGGAGCAGAGACCCAGTACTTC. As protein: CASSRVQGGAETQYF.

This clone appeared a single time. V and J are TRBV27 and TRBJ1-4; D uncertain. The CDR3 is 14 amino acids. Trimming removed 8 bases from V and 4 bases from J, with 14 bases in between. Per the germline V gene, CDR1 is MNHEY and CDR2 is SMNVEV (reference sequence). The DNA for the CDR3 is TGTGCCAGCGCTGGGCCCAGCTTTAATGAAAAACTGTTTTTT. Its translation: CASAGPSFNEKLFF.

This clone appeared a single time. The chain links TRBV20-1 to TRBJ2-1; 10 nucleotides line up with TRBD1. The CDR3 runs 15 residues. Germline CDR1 DFQATT, CDR2 SNEGSKA (reference sequence). After removal of 3 bases from V and 4 bases from J, the junction contained 6 bases not matched to a gene. CDR3 sequence (DNA): TGCAGTGCTAGTCCCGGGACAGGGGCATACAATGAGCAGTTCTTC. Translating gives CSASPGTGAYNEQFF.

The chain carries TRBV2 and TRBJ2-7; 9 nucleotides match TRBD1. This CDR3 has 16 residues. CDR1 and CDR2 from the germline V gene are SNHLY and FYNNEI. The junction had 12 bases not matched to a gene; V was cut back by 7 bases and J by 2 bases. The CDR3 DNA follows: TGTGCCAGCACAAAGTCCGGGACAGGGAATCCCTACGAGCAGTACTTC. Amino acids: CASTKSGTGNPYEQYF.

The chain has TRBV12-3 or TRBV12-4 and TRBJ2-7; D is unclear. The CDR3 spans 12 residues. Trimming removed 1 base at V and 5 bases at J, with 6 bases between. CDR3 sequence (DNA): TGTGCCAGCAGTTTAGGGATTGACGAGCAGTACTTC. This translates into CASSLGIDEQYF.

The V and J genes are TRBV19 and TRBJ1-1; D uncertain. The CDR3 covers 15 residues. The germline CDR1 and CDR2 sequences are LNHDA and SQIVND (reference sequence). V was pared by 8 bases and J by 4 bases, with 20 bases between. DNA of the CDR3: TGTGCCAGTGTTATAATCGGGAACGAAGGCACTGAAGCTTTCTTT. This translates into CASVIIGNEGTEAFF.

This CDR3 reads CASSLELRGPYGYTF. The DNA for the CDR3 is TGTGCCAGCAGCTTAGAGTTGCGGGGACCCTATGGCTACACCTTC. The chain has TRBV7-2 and TRBJ1-2; D is possibly TRBD1 (5 bases). Trimming stripped 1 base from V and 4 bases from J, with 13 bases between. The CDR3 runs to 15 residues. Per germline, CDR1 SGHTA and CDR2 FQGNSA.

This clone was seen a single time. The rearrangement links TRBV6-5 to TRBJ1-4, with a weak D call TRBD1 (6 bases). Germline CDR1 is MNHEY and CDR2 is SVGAGI. The length of the CDR3 is 12 residues. V gave up 8 bases and J gave up 7 bases, with 11 bases separating them. CDR3 nucleotide sequence: TGTGCCAGCGGCAAACAGGGTGAAAAACTGTTTTTT. Encoded protein: CASGKQGEKLFF.

V and J are TRBV28 and TRBJ1-1; a possible D gene is TRBD1 (5 bases). V lost 8 bases to trimming and J lost 1 base, with 20 bases between them. CDR3 size: 16 residues. Germline-derived CDR1 and CDR2 are MDHEN and SYDVKM. The CDR3 spells CASPPRRQGGNTEAFF. Here the CDR3 DNA reads TGTGCCAGCCCACCTCGGCGGCAGGGCGGGAACACTGAAGCTTTCTTT.

The genes are TRBV4-1 and TRBJ2-2; perhaps TRBD2 as D (5 bases). This CDR3 has 14 amino acids. Trimming stripped 1 base from V and 7 bases from J, with 10 bases between. CDR1 is MGHRA, CDR2 YSYEKL, per germline. CDR3 in DNA: TGCGCCAGCAGCCAAGGGGGTCGGGGCGGGGAGCTGTTTTTT. Amino acid sequence: CASSQGGRGGELFF.